The next 16 T cell receptor beta chains were all read from a single sample in a study of blood T cell repertoires in COVID-19. Profiled with immunoSEQ multiplex PCR; TCRdb holds only in-frame clones, not every one. The profile shows about 200,000 clones, about 88% of them singletons. Material: peripheral blood. The receptors here all came from a woman aged 80 or older with acute or convalescent COVID-19.

The chain couples TRBV13 to TRBJ2-3, with TRBD2 matching 13 bases. CDR1 and CDR2 from the germline V gene are PRHDT and FYEKMQ (reference sequence). V trimming: 5 bases; J trimming: 3 bases; junction bases outside the gene matches: 8. This CDR3 has 17 amino acids. The CDR3: CASSPQGTSGETDTQYF. The CDR3 nucleotides are TGTGCCAGCAGCCCCCAGGGGACTAGCGGGGAAACAGATACGCAGTATTTT. The variable domain in full, with the rest retrieved from reference TRBV13 and TRBJ2-3, is AAGVIQSPRHLIKEKRETATLKCYPIPRHDTVYWYQQGPGQDPQFLISFYEKMQSDKGSIPDRFSAQQFSDYHSELNMSSLELGDSALYFCASSPQGTSGETDTQYFGPGTRLTVL.

In this sample, this clone turned up a few times. The chain combines TRBV28 with TRBJ1-3, with D unclear. The CDR3 length is 14 residues. Trimming removed 7 bases at V and 0 bases at J, with 10 bases between. The germline gives CDR1 MDHEN, CDR2 SYDVKM. DNA of the CDR3: TGTGCCAGCACCATGTCCTACTCTGGAAACACCATATATTTT. Translation gives CASTMSYSGNTIYF.

The chain uses TRBV3-1 (or the pseudogene TRBV3-2) and TRBJ2-1; 9 bases line up with TRBD2. Germline CDR1 LGHDT, CDR2 YNNKEL (reference sequence). V lost 4 bases, J lost 7 bases, and 5 bases stayed unmatched. The CDR3 length is 14 residues. The CDR3 region has the DNA TGTGCCAGCAGCCGGGCGGGAGGGCCGAATGAGCAGTTCTTC. Residues: CASSRAGGPNEQFF.

This chain connects TRBV19 to TRBJ2-7, with 10 positions matching TRBD2. Germline-derived CDR1 and CDR2 are LNHDA and SQIVND (reference sequence). The CDR3 is made up of 15 amino acids. The ends lost 5 bases at V and 3 bases at J; junction bases unmatched: 7. DNA of the CDR3: TGTGCCAGTAGTTACCTAGCGGGAGCGTTCTACGAGCAGTACTTC. This gives the protein CASSYLAGAFYEQYF. The full variable domain, in which reference TRBV19 and TRBJ2-7 provide the parts outside the CDR3, is DGGITQSPKYLFRKEGQNVTLSCEQNLNHDAMYWYRQDPGQGLRLIYYSQIVNDFQKGDIAEGYSVSREKKESFPLTVTSAQKNPTAFYLCASSYLAGAFYEQYFGPGTRLTVT.

The CDR3 sequence: CAAASPGGLAGLDDTDTQYF. The CDR3 bases are TGTGCCGCGGCGAGCCCCGGGGGACTAGCGGGACTAGATGACACAGATACGCAGTATTTT. The J gene is TRBJ2-3, the V gene TRBV28; 13 positions agree with TRBD2. The CDR3 contains 20 residues. Per germline, CDR1 MDHEN and CDR2 SYDVKM. With 11 bases clipped from V and 2 bases from J, the junction kept 22 bases outside the gene matches.

In the case of this clone: The junction differs from germline at one of its ends, possibly a read error. This chain uses TRBV7-7 with TRBJ2-2; 12 bases fit TRBD2. This CDR3 has 18 residues. Germline loops: CDR1 SSHAT, CDR2 FNYEAQ (reference sequence). The CDR3 loop is CASSSHPGLAGHTGELFF. The CDR3, as DNA: TGTGCTAGCAGCTCACACCCAGGACTAGCGGGACACACCGGGGAGCTGTTTTTT.

The rearrangement joins TRBV2 to TRBJ2-1, with D maybe TRBD2 (6 bases). V was clipped by 8 bases and J by 11 bases, with 16 bases between them. The V gene's germline CDR1 is SNHLY and CDR2 FYNNEI. The CDR3 sequence is 12 residues long. The CDR3 nucleotides read TGTGCCAGCGGGGGGACCACCGAAAAGCAGTTCTTC. This sequence encodes CASGGTTEKQFF.

The CDR3 region has the DNA TGTGCCAGTAGTATTCTTAGGAGCTACTCTGGAAACACCATATATTTT. Translation gives CASSILRSYSGNTIYF. The chain recombines TRBV19 with TRBJ1-3, with D unresolved. The CDR3 runs 16 residues. The V and J ends lost 3 bases and 0 bases respectively, with 12 bases between them. CDR1 and CDR2 from the germline V gene are LNHDA and SQIVND (reference sequence). Based on the CDR3 plus reference TRBV19 and TRBJ1-3, the full variable domain is DGGITQSPKYLFRKEGQNVTLSCEQNLNHDAMYWYRQDPGQGLRLIYYSQIVNDFQKGDIAEGYSVSREKKESFPLTVTSAQKNPTAFYLCASSILRSYSGNTIYFGEGSWLTVV.

J is TRBJ1-1 and V is TRBV30, with D maybe TRBD1 (6 bases). Per the germline V gene, CDR1 is GTSNPN and CDR2 is SVGIG (reference sequence). V gave up 1 base and J gave up 7 bases, with 10 bases separating them. This CDR3 comprises 12 residues. The CDR3 loop reads CAWSGGGFEAFF. In DNA, the CDR3 is TGTGCCTGGAGTGGGGGGGGCTTTGAAGCTTTCTTT.

This chain connects TRBV5-8 to TRBJ2-4; 10 nucleotides match TRBD1. In germline, CDR1 is SGHTS, CDR2 YDEGEE. Trimming took 4 bases from V and 8 from J; bases not matched to a gene: 12. The CDR3 totals 16 residues. The CDR3 DNA sequence: TGTGCCAGCAGCACAGGACAGGGGGTAGGGTTTGACATTCAGTACTTC. Translated, it gives CASSTGQGVGFDIQYF.

The gene calls are TRBV5-4 and TRBJ1-5; the D is unclear. CDR1 and CDR2 from the germline V gene are SGHNT and YYREEE (reference sequence). V dropped 4 bases and J dropped 6 bases, with 8 bases sitting between them. The CDR3 is made up of 12 amino acids. The CDR3 reads CASSLGAQPQHF. The CDR3 DNA sequence: TGTGCCAGCAGCCTCGGTGCTCAGCCCCAGCATTTT.

This chain uses TRBV4-3 with TRBJ2-6; D gene unclear. The germline V gene has CDR1 LGHNA and CDR2 YSLEER. This CDR3 has 16 amino acids. V lost 0 bases and J 1 base, leaving 7 bases between the germline ends. The CDR3 protein is CASSQDAVSGANVLTF. In DNA form, the CDR3 reads TGCGCCAGCAGCCAAGATGCGGTTTCTGGGGCCAACGTCCTGACTTTC.

The chain has TRBV3-1 (or the pseudogene TRBV3-2) and TRBJ1-1; D is possibly TRBD1 (6 bases). The CDR3 loop spans 16 amino acids. Germline V gene sequence: CDR1 LGHDT, CDR2 YNNKEL (reference sequence). Between the trimmed V and J ends, which lost 0 bases and 1 base, there was a span of 12 bases. As DNA, the CDR3 is TGTGCCAGCAGCCAAGATGGGGGGGCCTCGAACACTGAAGCTTTCTTT. Amino acid sequence: CASSQDGGASNTEAFF.

The rearrangement uses TRBV10-3 and TRBJ1-5, with TRBD1 identical over 8 bases. In germline, CDR1 is ENHRY, CDR2 SYGVKD. The junction had 8 bases not matched to a gene; V was cut back by 6 bases and J by 4 bases. The CDR3 contains 15 residues. This CDR3 reads CAIRPGQGTNQPQHF. The CDR3 coding sequence is TGTGCCATCAGACCAGGACAGGGTACAAATCAGCCCCAGCATTTT.

The J gene is TRBJ2-1, the V gene TRBV5-1, with 12 positions matching TRBD2. CDR3 size: 18 residues. Germline V lookup: CDR1 SGHRS, CDR2 YFSETQ. V dropped 3 bases and J dropped 6; count of bases not matched to a gene: 13. The CDR3 DNA follows: TGCGCCAGCAGCTGGGGGGCTAGCGGGAGGGCCTTGGGCAATGAGCAGTTCTTC. Translation: CASSWGASGRALGNEQFF.

This clone has more than one count but fewer than ten. The chain uses TRBV19 and TRBJ2-7, with 14 bases identical to TRBD2. This CDR3 has 17 residues. Germline CDR1 is LNHDA and CDR2 is SQIVND (reference sequence). After removal of 3 bases from V and 4 bases from J, the junction contained 8 bases not matched to a gene. The CDR3 is CASSMGLAGASWYEQYF. The CDR3 bases are TGTGCCAGTAGTATGGGACTAGCGGGAGCAAGCTGGTACGAGCAGTACTTC.